The 29 T cell receptor beta chains in this list originate from one sample, sequenced in a study of blood T cell repertoires in COVID-19. Generated by immunoSEQ multiplex PCR, the TCRdb table keeps only in-frame clones and is missing some. The table has approximately 130,000 clones, 75% to 90% seen once. Sequencing was done on a sample of peripheral blood. All receptors derive from a human donor in a cohort sampled during active COVID-19.

The chain recombines TRBV7-6 with TRBJ2-3; 9 bases agree with TRBD2. Unmatched junction bases numbered 8, after V lost 4 bases and J lost 0 bases. From germline, CDR1 is SGHVS and CDR2 FNYEAQ. The CDR3 is 17 amino acids. The CDR3 protein is CASSSGLARSSTDTQYF. CDR3 DNA: TGTGCCAGCAGCTCCGGACTAGCGAGAAGTAGCACAGATACGCAGTATTTT.

The rearrangement joins TRBV11-3 to TRBJ2-6; D not resolved. The CDR3 is 15 residues long. From germline, CDR1 is SGHNT and CDR2 YENEEA. Trimming left V 1 base short and J 4 bases short, with 8 bases between. The CDR3 coding sequence is TGTGCCAGCAGCTTAGGTCCATCCGGGGCCAACGTCCTGACTTTC. Residues: CASSLGPSGANVLTF.

This clone was counted a few times. The chain has TRBV6-2 or TRBV6-3 and TRBJ1-5, with TRBD1 matching 9 bases. The CDR3 spans 15 residues. Per germline, CDR1 MNHEY and CDR2 SVGEGT. Losses at the gene ends were 5 bases for V and 4 bases for J; bases not matched to a gene: 6. The CDR3 nucleotides are TGTGCCAGCAGTCCCCACGGACAGGGGAATCAGCCCCAGCATTTT. Translating it yields CASSPHGQGNQPQHF.

The chain is built from TRBV18 and TRBJ2-3; D remains ambiguous. Germline assignment: CDR1 KGHSH and CDR2 LQKENI. CDR3 length: 16 amino acids. Trimming removed 4 bases at V and 3 bases at J, with 17 bases between. Here the CDR3 DNA reads TGTGCCAGCTCACAACTCTCCCGCCCCCGAACAGATACGCAGTATTTT. Its translation: CASSQLSRPRTDTQYF. Combining the CDR3 with reference TRBV18 and TRBJ2-3 gives the whole variable domain NAGVMQNPRHLVRRRGQEARLRCSPMKGHSHVYWYRQLPEEGLKFMVYLQKENIIDESGMPKERFSAEFPKEGPSILRIQQVVRGDSAAYFCASSQLSRPRTDTQYFGPGTRLTVL.

This clone has only one observation. The rearrangement joins TRBV2 to TRBJ2-1, with no clear D. Trimming took off 6 bases at V and 0 bases at J, with 6 bases between the two ends. This CDR3 spans 13 amino acids. The germline V gene has CDR1 SNHLY and CDR2 FYNNEI. For the CDR3, the DNA is TGTGCCAGCAGACGAGACTCCTACAATGAGCAGTTCTTC. Amino acid sequence: CASRRDSYNEQFF.

This clone was seen a few times. V usage is TRBV12-3 or TRBV12-4 and J usage is TRBJ1-1; D remains ambiguous. Trimming cost V 6 bases and J 1 base, with 9 bases left between them. The CDR3 runs to 13 residues. The DNA for the CDR3 is TGTGCCAGCAGAAATTCAGAGAACACTGAAGCTTTCTTT. This encodes CASRNSENTEAFF.

This rearrangement joins TRBV19 to TRBJ1-1; D might be TRBD1 (5 bases). The CDR3 runs to 14 residues. V lost 10 bases and J lost 7, with 22 bases in between. CDR1 is LNHDA, CDR2 SQIVND, per germline (reference sequence). The CDR3 coding sequence is TGTGCCACTAGAGGAAGGGGTCTGATGGTTGAAGCTTTCTTT. This gives the protein CATRGRGLMVEAFF. The variable domain in full, with the rest retrieved from reference TRBV19 and TRBJ1-1, is DGGITQSPKYLFRKEGQNVTLSCEQNLNHDAMYWYRQDPGQGLRLIYYSQIVNDFQKGDIAEGYSVSREKKESFPLTVTSAQKNPTAFYLCATRGRGLMVEAFFGQGTRLTVV.

This rearrangement joins TRBV5-6 to TRBJ2-4, with 13 nucleotides matching TRBD2. The germline CDR1 and CDR2 sequences are SGHDT and YYEEEE. J gave up 8 bases and V 3 bases, and 5 bases lay outside the gene matches. This CDR3 has 15 amino acids. The CDR3 DNA reads as TGTGCCAGCAGCTCACTAGCGGGAGGGCCAGACATTCAGTACTTC. Protein product: CASSSLAGGPDIQYF.

The chain combines TRBV7-2 with TRBJ1-1; TRBD1 agrees at 7 bases. V lost 3 bases, J lost 4 bases, and 5 bases stayed unmatched. This CDR3 contains 14 residues. The germline V gene encodes CDR1 SGHTA and CDR2 FQGNSA. The CDR3 nucleotides read TGTGCCAGCAGCTTTACAGGGGCGCCCACTGAAGCTTTCTTT. Its protein product is CASSFTGAPTEAFF.

The chain uses TRBV30 and TRBJ1-1; a possible D gene is TRBD1 (5 bases). From germline, CDR1 is GTSNPN and CDR2 SVGIG (reference sequence). Deletions cut 3 bases from V and 0 bases from J, with 8 bases between. The CDR3 runs to 13 residues. Here the CDR3 reads CAWRGLLNTEAFF. The CDR3 region has the DNA TGTGCCTGGAGGGGACTATTGAACACTGAAGCTTTCTTT.

V usage is TRBV10-2 and J usage is TRBJ2-1; a possible D gene is TRBD2 (6 bases). V lost 7 bases and J lost 7, with 17 bases in between. The CDR3 loop spans 14 amino acids. Germline V lookup: CDR1 WSHSY, CDR2 SAAADI. The CDR3 protein is CASTPELAVNEQFF. For the CDR3, the DNA is TGCGCCAGCACACCCGAACTAGCTGTAAATGAGCAGTTCTTC.

This chain uses TRBV5-1 with TRBJ1-3; 8 nucleotides line up with TRBD1. V shed 4 bases, J shed 2 bases, and the junction held 5 bases outside the gene matches. Germline CDR1 reads SGHRS; CDR2 reads YFSETQ. The CDR3 covers 15 residues. The CDR3 coding sequence is TGCGCCAGCAGCAGAGAGACAGGGGCTGGAAACACCATATATTTT. Translated, it gives CASSRETGAGNTIYF.

The chain couples TRBV6-5 to TRBJ1-5; 7 positions match TRBD1. Per germline, CDR1 MNHEY and CDR2 SVGAGI. There are 15 residues in the CDR3. The V gene end was trimmed by 5 bases and the J gene end by 0 bases; junction bases not matched to a gene: 4. CDR3 region: CASSTTGYSNQPQHF. Here the CDR3 DNA reads TGTGCCAGCAGTACGACAGGGTATAGCAATCAGCCCCAGCATTTT.

This chain uses TRBV19 with TRBJ2-3; 10 bases are a match to TRBD2. CDR3 length: 18 amino acids. CDR1 and CDR2 (germline): LNHDA, SQIVND (reference sequence). J lost 0 bases, V lost 5 bases, and 11 bases had no gene match. The CDR3 here is CASSATSGMITSTDTQYF. The CDR3 DNA is TGTGCCAGTAGTGCCACTAGCGGGATGATAACCAGCACAGATACGCAGTATTTT.

This chain connects TRBV30 to TRBJ2-1, with a possible D match to TRBD1 (5 bases). Per germline, CDR1 GTSNPN and CDR2 SVGIG (reference sequence). V gave up 5 bases and J gave up 4 bases, with 9 bases separating them. This CDR3 is built from 12 residues. The CDR3: CAWDDSYNEQFF. The CDR3 region has the DNA TGTGCCTGGGACGACAGTTACAATGAGCAGTTCTTC.

The chain recombines TRBV5-1 with TRBJ2-6; 10 bases map to TRBD1. This CDR3 region has 17 residues. Germline CDR1 reads SGHRS; CDR2 reads YFSETQ. V was pared by 1 base and J by 0 bases, with 1 base of the junction left unmatched. The CDR3 bases are TGCGCCAGCAGCTTGAGGACAGGGGGCTCTGGGGCCAACGTCCTGACTTTC. Translated, it gives CASSLRTGGSGANVLTF.

V usage is TRBV4-1 and J usage is TRBJ2-3, with D hard to call. The V gene lost 0 bases and the J gene lost 6 bases, with 25 bases spanning the gap. Germline lookup yields CDR1 MGHRA and CDR2 YSYEKL. This CDR3 contains 19 residues. CDR3 in DNA: TGCGCCAGCAGCCAAGATCAAGTTAAGACTGATTTGTCAGCGGATACGCAGTATTTT. Translation: CASSQDQVKTDLSADTQYF.

This clone was observed once. The rearrangement uses TRBV2 and TRBJ2-3; 10 nucleotides match TRBD2. The germline V gene encodes CDR1 SNHLY and CDR2 FYNNEI. The CDR3 runs to 14 residues. Trimming removed 6 bases from V and 5 bases from J; junction bases left unmatched: 5. The DNA of the CDR3 is TGTGCCAGCAGGGAGCGGGGGGGGAAAGATACGCAGTATTTT. As protein: CASRERGGKDTQYF. Using reference TRBV2 and TRBJ2-3 for the parts outside the CDR3, the full variable domain is EPEVTQTPSHQVTQMGQEVILRCVPISNHLYFYWYRQILGQKVEFLVSFYNNEISEKSEIFDDQFSVERPDGSNFTLKIRSTKLEDSAMYFCASRERGGKDTQYFGPGTRLTVL.

For the CDR3, the DNA is TGTGCCAGCAGTTACCGGCGGGAGTTCGAGCAGTACGTC. It codes for CASSYRREFEQYV. This chain joins TRBV6-2 or TRBV6-3 and TRBJ2-7, with 7 nucleotides matching TRBD2. Per germline, CDR1 MNHEY and CDR2 SVGEGT. Trimming removed 2 bases from V and 6 bases from J; junction bases left unmatched: 4. CDR3 length equals 13 residues.

This clone was recorded once. The rearrangement uses TRBV5-1 and TRBJ2-3, with 14 positions matching TRBD2. Germline CDR1 is SGHRS and CDR2 is YFSETQ. The CDR3 extends over 17 amino acids. Trimming cost V 3 bases and J 2 bases; bases outside gene matches: 5. DNA for the CDR3: TGCGCCAGCAGCTCCGGACTAGCGGGAGGCTTCACAGATACGCAGTATTTT. Protein sequence: CASSSGLAGGFTDTQYF.

The V call is TRBV5-1, the J call TRBJ1-2, with 7 bases aligning to TRBD1. This CDR3 spans 15 amino acids. V trimming: 0 bases; J trimming: 4 bases; junction bases outside the gene matches: 6. Germline lookup yields CDR1 SGHRS and CDR2 YFSETQ. CDR3 nucleotide sequence: TGCGCCAGCAGCTTGGGAAGGCGGGACAGCTATGGCTACACCTTC. The encoded protein is CASSLGRRDSYGYTF.

V is TRBV19 and J is TRBJ2-2; D not certain. V lost 5 bases and J 4 bases, leaving 11 bases between the germline ends. The CDR3 runs to 14 residues. Germline-derived CDR1 and CDR2 are LNHDA and SQIVND (reference sequence). This CDR3 reads CASSLMQATGELFF. CDR3 nucleotides: TGTGCCAGTAGTCTGATGCAGGCCACCGGGGAGCTGTTTTTT.

The V and J genes are TRBV3-1 (or the pseudogene TRBV3-2) and TRBJ2-1, with TRBD2 matching over 11 bases. The CDR3 runs to 17 residues. V lost 5 bases to trimming and J lost 6 bases; unmatched junction nucleotides: 12. Germline lookup yields CDR1 LGHDT and CDR2 YNNKEL (reference sequence). The CDR3 sequence is CASSWRLTSGSSNEQFF. The CDR3 coding sequence is TGTGCCAGCAGCTGGCGGCTAACTAGCGGGAGTTCCAATGAGCAGTTCTTC.

The CDR3 sequence: CASSLDMGQMGFSYTF. The CDR3 nucleotides read TGTGCCAGCAGCTTGGATATGGGGCAGATGGGGTTTAGCTACACCTTC. The chain has TRBV5-6 and TRBJ1-2; possibly TRBD1 for D (5 bases). The germline V and J ends were trimmed by 0 bases and 9 bases, with 21 bases remaining between them. CDR1 and CDR2 from the germline V gene are SGHDT and YYEEEE. This CDR3 is built from 16 residues.

This clone was detected only a few times. The J gene is TRBJ1-2, the V gene TRBV11-2; D call uncertain. V was pared by 1 base and J by 5 bases, with 14 bases between. The CDR3 is 15 amino acids. The germline CDR1 and CDR2 sequences are SGHAT and FQNNGV. This CDR3 is CASSLVAGEGYGYTF. CDR3 DNA: TGTGCCAGCAGCTTAGTCGCAGGAGAGGGATATGGCTACACCTTC.

This rearrangement joins TRBV5-6 to TRBJ1-3; 7 nucleotides line up with TRBD1. V was clipped by 4 bases and J by 6 bases; unmatched bases: 7. CDR1 is SGHDT, CDR2 YYEEEE, per germline. CDR3 length: 14 amino acids. The CDR3 loop reads CASSQTGTANTIYF. The CDR3 bases are TGTGCCAGCAGCCAAACCGGGACAGCAAACACCATATATTTT.

The J gene is TRBJ2-3, the V gene TRBV15; 10 bases line up with TRBD1. Germline trimming cut 9 bases from V and 4 bases from J; bases unmatched to any gene: 10. The CDR3 is made up of 15 amino acids. Germline assignment: CDR1 LNHNV and CDR2 YYDKDF (reference sequence). In DNA form, the CDR3 reads TGTGCCACGACCGGGACAGGGGTTGGCGCAGATACGCAGTATTTT. Residues: CATTGTGVGADTQYF.

The chain recombines TRBV6-2 or TRBV6-3 with TRBJ2-3; no clear D gene. The germline V and J ends were trimmed by 2 bases and 7 bases, with 7 bases remaining between them. The length of the CDR3 is 12 residues. The V gene's germline CDR1 is MNHEY and CDR2 SVGEGT. Here the CDR3 reads CASSYGLNTQYF. As DNA, the CDR3 is TGTGCCAGCAGTTACGGGCTAAATACGCAGTATTTT.

The CDR3 loop reads CASSLLRMNTEAFF. The CDR3 bases are TGTGCCAGCAGCTTGCTGAGAATGAACACTGAAGCTTTCTTT. The chain uses TRBV5-8 and TRBJ1-1; D is unclear. Germline assignment: CDR1 SGHTS and CDR2 YDEGEE. This CDR3 spans 14 amino acids. V lost 1 base to trimming and J lost 0 bases, with 7 bases between them.